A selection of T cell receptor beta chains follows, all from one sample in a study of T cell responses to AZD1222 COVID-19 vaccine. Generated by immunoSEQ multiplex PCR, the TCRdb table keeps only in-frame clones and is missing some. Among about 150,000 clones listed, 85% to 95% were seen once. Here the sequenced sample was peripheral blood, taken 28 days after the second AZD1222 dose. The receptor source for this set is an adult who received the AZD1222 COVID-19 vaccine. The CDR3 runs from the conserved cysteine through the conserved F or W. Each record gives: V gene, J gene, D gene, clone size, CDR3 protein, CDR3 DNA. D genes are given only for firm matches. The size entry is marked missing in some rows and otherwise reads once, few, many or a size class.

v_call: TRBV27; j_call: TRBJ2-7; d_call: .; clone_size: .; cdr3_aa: CASSLQGNYEQYF; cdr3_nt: TGTGCCAGCAGTTTACAGGGGAACTACGAGCAGTACTTC
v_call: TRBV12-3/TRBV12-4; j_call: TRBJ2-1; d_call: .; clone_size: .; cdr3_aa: CASSLNDYNEQFF; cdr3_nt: TGTGCCAGCAGCCTCAATGACTACAATGAGCAGTTCTTC
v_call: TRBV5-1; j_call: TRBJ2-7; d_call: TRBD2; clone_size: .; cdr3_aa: CASSFQAGGVPYEQYF; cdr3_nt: TGCGCCAGCAGCTTCCAAGCGGGAGGAGTCCCCTACGAGCAGTACTTC
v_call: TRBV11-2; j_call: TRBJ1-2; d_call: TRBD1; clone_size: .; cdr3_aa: CASSRDSYGYTF; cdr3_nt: TGTGCCAGCAGCCGGGACAGCTATGGCTACACCTTC
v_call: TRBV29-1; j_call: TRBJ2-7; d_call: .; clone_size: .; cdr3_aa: CSVVGYEQYF; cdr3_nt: TGCAGCGTTGTGGGCTACGAGCAGTACTTC
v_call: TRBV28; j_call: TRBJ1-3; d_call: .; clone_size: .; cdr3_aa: CASSVRGNTIYF; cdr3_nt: TGTGCCAGCAGTGTGCGGGGAAACACCATATATTTT
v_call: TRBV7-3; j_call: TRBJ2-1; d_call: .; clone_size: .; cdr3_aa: CASSLRQPGEQFF; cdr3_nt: TGTGCCAGCAGCTTACGTCAACCCGGGGAGCAGTTCTTC
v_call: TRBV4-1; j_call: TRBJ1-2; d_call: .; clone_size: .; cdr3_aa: CASTPVKGVRYGYTF; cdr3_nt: TGCGCCAGCACCCCAGTGAAAGGGGTACGCTATGGCTACACCTTC
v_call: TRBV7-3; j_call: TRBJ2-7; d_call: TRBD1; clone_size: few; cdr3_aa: CASSLGTGGELSYEQYF; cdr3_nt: TGTGCCAGCAGCTTAGGGACAGGGGGCGAGCTCTCCTACGAGCAGTACTTC
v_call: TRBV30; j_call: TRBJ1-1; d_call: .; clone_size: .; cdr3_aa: CAWSVRGLTNTEAFF; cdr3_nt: TGTGCCTGGAGTGTAAGAGGACTGACAAACACTGAAGCTTTCTTT
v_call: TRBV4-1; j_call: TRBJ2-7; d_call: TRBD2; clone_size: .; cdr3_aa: CASSQEARGYNEQYF; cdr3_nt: TGCGCCAGCAGCCAAGAAGCGCGGGGGTATAACGAGCAGTACTTC
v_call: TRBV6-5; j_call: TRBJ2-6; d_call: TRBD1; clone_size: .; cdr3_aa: CASSYHRGSGANVLTF; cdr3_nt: TGTGCCAGCAGTTACCACAGGGGCTCTGGGGCCAACGTCCTGACTTTC
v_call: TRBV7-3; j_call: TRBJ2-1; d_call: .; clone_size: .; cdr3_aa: CASSLTWQGRNEQFF; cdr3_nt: TGTGCCAGCAGCTTAACGTGGCAGGGGCGCAATGAGCAGTTCTTC
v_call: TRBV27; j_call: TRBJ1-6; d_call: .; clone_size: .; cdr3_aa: CASSLSWNSPLHF; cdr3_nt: TGTGCCAGCAGTTTATCTTGGAATTCACCCCTCCACTTT
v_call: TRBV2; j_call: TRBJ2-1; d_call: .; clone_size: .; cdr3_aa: CASSVPAKDRTTLSYNEQFF; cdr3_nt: TGTGCCAGCAGTGTCCCGGCTAAAGACAGGACAACCCTATCCTACAATGAGCAGTTCTTC
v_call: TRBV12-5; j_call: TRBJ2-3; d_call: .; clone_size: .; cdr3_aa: CASARGGGWADTQYF; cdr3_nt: TGTGCTAGTGCCCGAGGTGGAGGGTGGGCAGATACGCAGTATTTT
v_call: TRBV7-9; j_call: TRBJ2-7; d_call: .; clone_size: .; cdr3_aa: CASSLGFYEQYF; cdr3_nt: TGTGCCAGCAGCTTAGGTTTCTACGAGCAGTACTTC